The 25 T cell receptor beta chains listed next were all sequenced from one sample in a study of cytomegalovirus exposure and HLA in healthy donors. PCR involved 60 Vbeta and 13 Jbeta primers. The table came from immunoSEQ multiplex PCR; TCRdb's copy has only in-frame clones and leaves some out. The sample carries roughly 190,000 clones, around 75% recorded once. Sequenced sample: PBMCs. Receptors originate from a woman younger than 45 in good health and CMV-seronegative.

This clone was detected once. V and J are TRBV19 and TRBJ1-2; D is undetermined. From germline, CDR1 is LNHDA and CDR2 SQIVND (reference sequence). There are 13 residues in the CDR3. V lost 6 bases, J lost 3 bases, and 11 bases lay in between. CDR3 in DNA: TGTGCCAGTAGCCCGACACTTTACTATGGCTACACCTTC. Amino acids: CASSPTLYYGYTF.

The genes are TRBV21-1 and TRBJ1-5; the listed D gene, TRBD1, was not tested against the DNA. TRBV21-1 is termed a pseudogene. There are 16 residues in the CDR3. CDR3 sequence (DNA): TGTGCCAGCAGCCGGGACAGGGGGCGAGGGGGTCAGCCCCAGCATTTT. Its protein product is CASSRDRGRGGQPQHF.

The rearrangement links TRBV2 to TRBJ1-2, with D hard to call. V was trimmed by 6 bases and J by 10 bases, leaving 18 bases between them. This CDR3 is 13 amino acids long. Germline V gives CDR1 SNHLY, CDR2 FYNNEI. The CDR3 protein is CASRTTLEIAYTF. The CDR3 region has the DNA TGTGCCAGCAGGACGACTCTTGAAATTGCCTACACCTTC.

V gene TRBV5-6 combines with J gene TRBJ2-7; TRBD1 agrees at 8 bases. The CDR3 loop spans 15 amino acids. Germline V CDR1 and CDR2: SGHDT, YYEEEE. V lost 0 bases, J lost 4 bases, and 6 bases stayed unmatched. CDR3 residues: CASSLVVDRVYEQYF. The CDR3 nucleotides read TGTGCCAGCAGCTTGGTGGTGGACAGGGTTTACGAGCAGTACTTC.

The V call is TRBV18, the J call TRBJ2-1, with TRBD2 identical over 14 bases. The germline gives CDR1 KGHSH, CDR2 LQKENI. This CDR3 comprises 22 residues. The trim removed 5 bases at V and 0 bases at J, leaving 18 bases unmatched. CDR3 amino acids: CASSTKGTSGSLRKSSYNEQFF. The CDR3 region has the DNA TGTGCCAGCTCAACCAAAGGGACTAGCGGGAGTCTAAGGAAGAGCTCCTACAATGAGCAGTTCTTC.

The chain uses TRBV7-9 and TRBJ1-1; D uncertain. The germline V gene has CDR1 SEHNR and CDR2 FQNEAQ (reference sequence). This CDR3 comprises 14 residues. Trimming removed 3 bases from V and 4 bases from J, with 12 bases in between. CDR3 loop: CASSFEPSGTEAFF. The CDR3 region has the DNA TGTGCCAGCAGCTTCGAGCCCAGCGGCACTGAAGCTTTCTTT.

The genes are TRBV11-3 and TRBJ2-1, with 14 bases fitting TRBD2. From germline, CDR1 is SGHNT and CDR2 YENEEA. Unmatched junction bases numbered 15, after V lost 5 bases and J lost 6 bases. The CDR3 has 19 residues. The CDR3 sequence is CASSRFGTSGGAGVNEQFF. CDR3 in DNA: TGTGCCAGCAGCCGATTCGGGACTAGCGGGGGAGCGGGCGTCAATGAGCAGTTCTTC. The variable domain in full, with the rest retrieved from reference TRBV11-3 and TRBJ2-1, is EAGVVQSPRYKIIEKKQPVAFWCNPISGHNTLYWYLQNLGQGPELLIRYENEEAVDDSQLPKDRFSAERLKGVDSTLKIQPAELGDSAVYLCASSRFGTSGGAGVNEQFFGPGTRLTVL.

This clone was counted a few times. The rearrangement joins TRBV7-2 to TRBJ2-5; D is unclear. The CDR3 spans 17 residues. CDR1 and CDR2 (germline): SGHTA, FQGNSA. The V and J ends lost 2 bases and 1 base respectively, with 17 bases between them. The CDR3 sequence: CASSLRLTGLFQETQYF. DNA for the CDR3: TGTGCCAGCAGCTTACGATTGACGGGTTTGTTCCAAGAGACCCAGTACTTC.

This clone was observed a few times. The chain combines TRBV11-2 with TRBJ2-2; no clear D. V was clipped by 1 base and J by 5 bases, with 8 bases between them. The CDR3 sequence is 14 residues long. CDR1 and CDR2 from the germline V gene are SGHAT and FQNNGV. CDR3: CASSLGSVTGELFF. The DNA of the CDR3 is TGTGCCAGCAGCTTAGGTTCAGTTACCGGGGAGCTGTTTTTT.

The chain combines TRBV6-5 with TRBJ1-5; the D gene is possibly TRBD1 (6 bases). This CDR3 has 14 amino acids. Germline assignment: CDR1 MNHEY and CDR2 SVGAGI. Between the trimmed V and J ends, which lost 8 bases and 3 bases, there was a span of 14 bases. Here the CDR3 reads CASGRGGVNQPQHF. For the CDR3, the DNA is TGTGCCAGCGGAAGGGGGGGGGTCAATCAGCCCCAGCATTTT.

CDR3 sequence reads: CASRGGHRTGGYNEQFF. DNA for the CDR3: TGCGCCAGCAGGGGTGGCCATCGGACAGGGGGTTACAATGAGCAGTTCTTC. V usage is TRBV5-1 and J usage is TRBJ2-1; TRBD1 matches at 10 bases. Unmatched junction bases numbered 12, after V lost 5 bases and J lost 4 bases. The CDR3 spans 17 residues. Germline V lookup: CDR1 SGHRS, CDR2 YFSETQ.

The rearrangement joins TRBV10-1 to TRBJ2-7; TRBD2 aligns across 7 bases. The CDR3 is 13 amino acids. The ends lost 11 bases at V and 4 bases at J; junction bases unmatched: 11. The V gene's germline CDR1 is WNHNN and CDR2 SYGVQD (reference sequence). The CDR3 nucleotides are TGCGCCCGCCTTGCGGGGGTGGTTTACGAGCAGTACTTC. Translating it yields CARLAGVVYEQYF.

The chain is built from TRBV6-5 and TRBJ2-7, with 12 positions matching TRBD2. This CDR3 region has 15 residues. V trimming: 4 bases; J trimming: 4 bases; junction bases outside the gene matches: 5. Per the germline V gene, CDR1 is MNHEY and CDR2 is SVGAGI. The CDR3 bases are TGTGCCAGCAGTTCGACTAGCGGGAGAATGTACGAGCAGTACTTC. Its protein is CASSSTSGRMYEQYF.

The chain carries TRBV7-3 and TRBJ1-1, with a possible D match to TRBD1 (5 bases). V was cut by 5 bases and J by 5 bases, with 15 bases left in between. This CDR3 has 14 amino acids. CDR1 and CDR2 (germline): SGHTA, FQGTGA. The CDR3 bases are TGTGCCAGCAGCCCCCGGGGGGGTGGGACTGAAGCTTTCTTT. Its protein product is CASSPRGGGTEAFF.

The chain is built from TRBV6-4 and TRBJ2-1; 8 bases line up with TRBD2. Looked up from germline, CDR1 is MRHNA and CDR2 is SNTAGT. The CDR3 extends over 15 amino acids. The V segment lost 0 bases and the J segment 2 bases; nucleotides outside the gene matches: 0. The CDR3, as DNA: TGTGCCAGCAGTGACTCACTAGCGGCCTACAATGAGCAGTTCTTC. Its translation is CASSDSLAAYNEQFF.

On this clone itself: An end of the junction does not agree with germline; a read error may underlie this. The chain combines TRBV7-9 with TRBJ1-2; 7 positions agree with TRBD1. Per germline, CDR1 SEHNR and CDR2 FQNEAQ (reference sequence). This CDR3 comprises 16 residues. CDR3 residues: CSSSFTGTDVLYGYTF. CDR3 in DNA: TGTTCCAGCAGCTTCACCGGGACAGATGTCTTGTATGGCTACACCTTC.

With respect to this clone: The CDR3 carries no conserved terminal phenylalanine or tryptophan, so it likely arises from a read error. The limits of the CDR3 on the DNA are not certain, so only TCRdb's listed CDR3 is given. The chain uses TRBV23-1 and TRBJ1-2. TRBV23-1 is known as an ORF, though its function is uncertain. The CDR3 length equals 9 residues, ends included. The chain's CDR3 is CASSQRRGL.

The chain employs TRBV9 and TRBJ2-3, with D possibly TRBD2 on 5 matching bases. Trimming removed 0 bases at V and 6 bases at J, with 14 bases between. The CDR3 sequence is 15 residues long. Germline lookup yields CDR1 SGDLS and CDR2 YYNGEE. The CDR3 nucleotides read TGTGCCAGCAGCGTAGGCGGGTTTGTAGGGGATACGCAGTATTTT. This gives the protein CASSVGGFVGDTQYF.

The gene calls are TRBV7-9 and TRBJ2-7; TRBD1 might be the D (6 bases). From germline, CDR1 is SEHNR and CDR2 FQNEAQ (reference sequence). The CDR3 covers 14 residues. V was shortened by 7 bases and J by 0 bases, with 13 bases between the two germline ends. CDR3 sequence (DNA): TGTGCCAGCACCGAAACAGGGAGCTCCTACGAGCAGTACTTC. Translating it yields CASTETGSSYEQYF. The full variable domain, with the rest looked up from reference TRBV7-9 and TRBJ2-7, is DTGVSQNPRHKITKRGQNVTFRCDPISEHNRLYWYRQTLGQGPEFLTYFQNEAQLEKSRLLSDRFSAERPKGSFSTLEIQRTEQGDSAMYLCASTETGSSYEQYFGPGTRLTVT.

V usage is TRBV5-6 and J usage is TRBJ2-3; TRBD2 agrees at 9 bases. V lost 0 bases and J lost 6; bases outside the gene matches: 5. The CDR3 sequence is 15 residues long. Germline values: CDR1 SGHDT, CDR2 YYEEEE. For the CDR3, the DNA is TGTGCCAGCAGCTTGGGGGGCGGGGGGGCGGATACGCAGTATTTT. It translates to CASSLGGGGADTQYF.

Here the CDR3 reads CASSGTGVVSEAFF. In DNA, the CDR3 is TGTGCCAGCAGCGGGACAGGCGTCGTGTCTGAAGCTTTCTTT. The chain carries TRBV27 and TRBJ1-1; 8 nucleotides line up with TRBD1. The J segment lost 6 bases and the V segment lost 6 bases, leaving 9 bases of the junction unmatched. The CDR3 length is 14 residues. Germline V gene sequence: CDR1 MNHEY, CDR2 SMNVEV (reference sequence).

This clone was seen a few times. The CDR3 protein is CASSFAGGVLSEQYF. The CDR3 bases are TGTGCCAGCAGCTTTGCCGGGGGAGTCCTTTCCGAGCAGTACTTC. The chain is built from TRBV7-2 and TRBJ2-7; a weak D match, TRBD2 (6 bases). Germline V CDR1 and CDR2: SGHTA, FQGNSA. This CDR3 comprises 15 residues. V dropped 3 bases and J dropped 6 bases, with 18 bases sitting between them.

The chain uses TRBV2 and TRBJ2-7; 11 bases agree with TRBD2. With V trimmed by 4 bases and J by 3 bases, 11 bases remained unmatched. Germline V CDR1 and CDR2: SNHLY, FYNNEI. The CDR3 is 17 residues long. CDR3 DNA: TGTGCCAGCAGTGGTGTTAGCGGGAGGGCCGGGTTCTACGAGCAGTACTTC. Its protein product is CASSGVSGRAGFYEQYF.

V usage is TRBV19 and J usage is TRBJ2-3, with a possible D match to TRBD2 (5 bases). The length of the CDR3 is 14 residues. The germline CDR1 and CDR2 sequences are LNHDA and SQIVND (reference sequence). V lost 7 bases, J lost 2 bases, and 13 bases lay in between. This CDR3 is CASTNTRDTDTQYF. CDR3 bases: TGTGCCAGTACCAACACCCGGGACACAGATACGCAGTATTTT.

This clone occurred a few times. One end of the junction does not line up with germline, which may come from a read error. The gene calls are TRBV9 and TRBJ2-7; TRBD2 matches 8 bases. The CDR3 spans 15 residues. CDR1 SGDLS and CDR2 YYNGEE come from the germline V gene. The CDR3 reads CASSAPGLVSSEQYF. Here the CDR3 DNA reads TGTGCCAGCAGCGCGCCGGGACTAGTGTCCTCCGAGCAGTACTTC.